The 10 T cell receptor beta chains listed next were all sequenced from one sample in a study of T cell responses to AZD1222 COVID-19 vaccine. Clones were sequenced by immunoSEQ multiplex PCR, and TCRdb holds only the in-frame ones, with some missing. This table holds 180,000 or so clones, 92% found once. The specimen was peripheral blood, collected 28 days after the second AZD1222 dose. These receptors were obtained from an adult who received the AZD1222 COVID-19 vaccine.

This sequence joins TRBV7-8 and TRBJ1-2; 7 bases map to TRBD1. The V gene's germline CDR1 is SGHVS and CDR2 FQNEAQ. This CDR3 is built from 15 residues. Trimming cost V 5 bases and J 0 bases; bases outside gene matches: 6. The CDR3 DNA sequence: TGTGCCAGCAGCGCCGACAGGGCTTCTAACTATGGCTACACCTTC. This encodes CASSADRASNYGYTF. Complete variable domain (other parts from reference TRBV7-8 and TRBJ1-2): GAGVSQSPRYKVAKRGQDVALRCDPISGHVSLFWYQQALGQGPEFLTYFQNEAQLDKSGLPSDRFFAERPEGSVSTLKIQRTQQEDSAVYLCASSADRASNYGYTFGSGTRLTVV.

The chain is built from TRBV25-1 and TRBJ1-1; no clear D. From germline, CDR1 is MGHDK and CDR2 SYGVNS. This CDR3 region has 15 residues. Trimming left V 4 bases short and J 4 bases short, with 16 bases between. For the CDR3, the DNA is TGTGCCAGCAGTGCCTACATCTTAGGGAGCACTGAAGCTTTCTTT. The encoded protein is CASSAYILGSTEAFF.

V and J are TRBV5-4 and TRBJ1-2; 12 nucleotides align to TRBD1. The germline V gene has CDR1 SGHNT and CDR2 YYREEE (reference sequence). This CDR3 has 15 residues. J gave up 4 bases and V 4 bases, and 5 bases lay outside the gene matches. The CDR3 nucleotides read TGTGCCAGCAGCACCGGGACAGGGGGCAGCTATGGCTACACCTTC. Translated: CASSTGTGGSYGYTF.

The gene calls are TRBV5-6 and TRBJ2-1; no definite D call. The germline CDR1 and CDR2 sequences are SGHDT and YYEEEE. This CDR3 has 14 residues. V was trimmed by 0 bases and J by 6 bases, leaving 10 bases between them. The CDR3 spells CASSLGRMGNEQFF. The DNA of the CDR3 is TGTGCCAGCAGCTTGGGTAGGATGGGCAATGAGCAGTTCTTC. The full variable domain, its missing parts supplied by reference TRBV5-6 and TRBJ2-1, is DAGVTQSPTHLIKTRGQQVTLRCSPKSGHDTVSWYQQALGQGPQFIFQYYEEEERQRGNFPDRFSGHQFPNYSSELNVNALLLGDSALYLCASSLGRMGNEQFFGPGTRLTVL.

The chain couples TRBV27 to TRBJ1-1; D ambiguous. CDR3 length: 13 amino acids. Trimming removed 3 bases at V and 5 bases at J, with 10 bases between. From germline, CDR1 is MNHEY and CDR2 SMNVEV (reference sequence). The CDR3 loop reads CASSLGTGTEAFF. The CDR3 nucleotides are TGTGCCAGCAGTTTGGGTACGGGGACTGAAGCTTTCTTT.

J is TRBJ2-1 and V is TRBV6-5, with D unclear. V lost 6 bases, J lost 7 bases, and 10 bases lay in between. The length of the CDR3 is 12 residues. Germline lookup yields CDR1 MNHEY and CDR2 SVGAGI. The CDR3 sequence: CASSPVENEQFF. In DNA, the CDR3 is TGTGCCAGCAGCCCCGTCGAGAATGAGCAGTTCTTC.

Only a few counts were recorded for this clone. The J gene is TRBJ2-2, the V gene TRBV18; 9 bases agree with TRBD2. The CDR3 is made up of 16 amino acids. The germline V gene encodes CDR1 KGHSH and CDR2 LQKENI. J lost 0 bases, V lost 6 bases, and 5 bases had no gene match. This CDR3 reads CASSRTSGSNTGELFF. The CDR3 DNA reads as TGTGCCAGCTCGCGAACTAGCGGGTCGAACACCGGGGAGCTGTTTTTT.

V and J are TRBV2 and TRBJ2-5; possibly TRBD2 for D (5 bases). The germline V and J ends were trimmed by 9 bases and 3 bases, with 32 bases remaining between them. There are 19 residues in the CDR3. The germline V gene has CDR1 SNHLY and CDR2 FYNNEI. DNA for the CDR3: TGTGCCAGTCTCCGGCCCCTAGCCATAGTCAAAAGGCCCGAAGAGACCCAGTACTTC. It yields the protein CASLRPLAIVKRPEETQYF.

This chain joins TRBV28 and TRBJ2-5; 7 bases match TRBD2. Germline V lookup: CDR1 MDHEN, CDR2 SYDVKM. With V trimmed by 3 bases and J by 4 bases, 5 bases remained unmatched. The CDR3 runs to 14 residues. The chain's CDR3 is CASSLTSLGETQYF. CDR3 DNA sequence: TGTGCCAGCAGTTTGACTAGCCTGGGAGAGACCCAGTACTTC.

The chain combines TRBV30 with TRBJ1-4; TRBD1 is a possible D gene (6 bases). The ends were cut back, 1 base at V and 4 bases at J, with 7 bases in the middle. This CDR3 is 13 amino acids long. Germline V gene data show CDR1 as GTSNPN and CDR2 as SVGIG (reference sequence). The CDR3 region is CAWSGQVNEKLFF. The CDR3, as DNA: TGTGCCTGGAGTGGACAGGTTAATGAAAAACTGTTTTTT.